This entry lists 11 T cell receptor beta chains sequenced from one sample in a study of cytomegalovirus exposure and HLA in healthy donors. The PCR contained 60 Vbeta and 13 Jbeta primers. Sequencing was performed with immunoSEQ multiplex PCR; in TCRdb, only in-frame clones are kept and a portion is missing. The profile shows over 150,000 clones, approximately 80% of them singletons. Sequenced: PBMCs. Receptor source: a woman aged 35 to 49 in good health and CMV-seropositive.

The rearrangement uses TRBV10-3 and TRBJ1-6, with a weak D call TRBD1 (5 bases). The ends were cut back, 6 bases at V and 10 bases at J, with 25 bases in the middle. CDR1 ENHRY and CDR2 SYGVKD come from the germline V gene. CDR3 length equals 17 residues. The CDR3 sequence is CAISRGVPDSSESPLHF. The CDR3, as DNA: TGTGCCATCAGCCGTGGAGTCCCCGACAGCTCTGAATCACCCCTCCACTTT.

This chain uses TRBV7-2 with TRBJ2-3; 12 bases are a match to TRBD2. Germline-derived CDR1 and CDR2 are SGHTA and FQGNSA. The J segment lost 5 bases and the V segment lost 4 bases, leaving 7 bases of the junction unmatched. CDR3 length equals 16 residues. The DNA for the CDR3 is TGTGCCAGCAGCTCCAAGCTAGCGGGAGGGTTAGATACGCAGTATTTT. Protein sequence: CASSSKLAGGLDTQYF.

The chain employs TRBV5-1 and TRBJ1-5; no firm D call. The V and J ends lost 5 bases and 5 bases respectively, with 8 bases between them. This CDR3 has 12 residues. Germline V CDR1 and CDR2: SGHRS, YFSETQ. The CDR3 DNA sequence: TGCGCCAGCAGAGCCACTTATCAGCCCCAGCATTTT. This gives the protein CASRATYQPQHF.

The CDR3 is CASSEGIFGTGDQPQHF. The CDR3 nucleotides are TGTGCCAGCAGTGAAGGTATATTCGGGACAGGGGATCAGCCCCAGCATTTT. The gene calls are TRBV2 and TRBJ1-5; 10 nucleotides align to TRBD1. V shed 1 base, J shed 5 bases, and the junction held 8 bases outside the gene matches. This CDR3 spans 17 amino acids. Germline-derived CDR1 and CDR2 are SNHLY and FYNNEI.

The chain's CDR3 is CASSLGDREATEAFF. The CDR3 bases are TGTGCCAGCAGCTTGGGGGACAGGGAAGCGACTGAAGCTTTCTTT. The rearrangement joins TRBV5-6 to TRBJ1-1; 9 nucleotides agree with TRBD1. The J segment lost 5 bases and the V segment lost 0 bases, leaving 5 bases of the junction unmatched. Germline-derived CDR1 and CDR2 are SGHDT and YYEEEE. The CDR3 is 15 residues long.

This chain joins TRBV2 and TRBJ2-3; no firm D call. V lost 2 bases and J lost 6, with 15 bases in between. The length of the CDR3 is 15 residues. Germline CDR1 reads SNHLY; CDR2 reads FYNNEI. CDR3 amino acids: CASSELLRYSDTQYF. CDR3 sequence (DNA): TGTGCCAGCAGTGAATTACTGAGGTATTCGGATACGCAGTATTTT.

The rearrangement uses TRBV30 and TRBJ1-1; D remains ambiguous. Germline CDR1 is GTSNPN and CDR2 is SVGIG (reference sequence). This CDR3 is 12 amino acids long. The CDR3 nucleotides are TGTGCGCGGAGCTCCTCGAACACTGAAGCTTTCTTT. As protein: CARSSSNTEAFF.

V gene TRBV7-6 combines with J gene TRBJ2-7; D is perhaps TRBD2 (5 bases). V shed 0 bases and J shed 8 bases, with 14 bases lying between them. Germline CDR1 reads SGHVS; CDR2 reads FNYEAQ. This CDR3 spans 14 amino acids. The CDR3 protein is CASSLAEVPIQQYF. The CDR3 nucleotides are TGTGCCAGCAGCTTAGCGGAGGTCCCCATCCAGCAGTACTTC.

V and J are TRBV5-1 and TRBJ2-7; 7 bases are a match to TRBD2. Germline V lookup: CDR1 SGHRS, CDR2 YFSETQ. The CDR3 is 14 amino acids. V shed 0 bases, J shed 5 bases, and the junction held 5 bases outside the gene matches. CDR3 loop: CASSLDGGGDEQYF. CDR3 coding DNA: TGCGCCAGCAGCTTGGACGGGGGAGGGGACGAGCAGTACTTC.

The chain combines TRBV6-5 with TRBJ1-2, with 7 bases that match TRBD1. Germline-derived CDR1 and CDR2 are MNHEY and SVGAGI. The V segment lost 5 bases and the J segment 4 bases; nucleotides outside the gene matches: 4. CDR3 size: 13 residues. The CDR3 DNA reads TGTGCCAGCAGTATACAGGGGATCTATGGCTACACCTTC. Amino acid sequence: CASSIQGIYGYTF.

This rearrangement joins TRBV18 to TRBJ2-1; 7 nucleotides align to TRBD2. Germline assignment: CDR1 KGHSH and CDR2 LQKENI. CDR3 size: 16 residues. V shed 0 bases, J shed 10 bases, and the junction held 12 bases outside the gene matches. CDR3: CASSPPQRDSGREQFF. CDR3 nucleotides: TGTGCCAGCTCACCACCGCAGCGGGACTCGGGAAGGGAGCAGTTCTTC.